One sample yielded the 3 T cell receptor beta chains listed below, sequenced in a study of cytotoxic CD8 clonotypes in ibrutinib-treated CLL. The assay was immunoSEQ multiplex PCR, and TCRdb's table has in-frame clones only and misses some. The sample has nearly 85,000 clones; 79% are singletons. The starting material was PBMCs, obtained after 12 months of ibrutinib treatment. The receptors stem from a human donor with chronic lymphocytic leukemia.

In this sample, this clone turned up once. The CDR3 protein is CAISGGLGQPQHF. Written as DNA, the CDR3 is TGTGCCATCAGTGGGGGGTTGGGGCAGCCCCAGCATTTT. V gene TRBV10-3 combines with J gene TRBJ1-5; D is perhaps TRBD1 (5 bases). The CDR3 totals 13 residues. CDR1 is ENHRY, CDR2 SYGVKD, per germline. The V and J ends lost 4 bases and 7 bases respectively, with 11 bases between them.

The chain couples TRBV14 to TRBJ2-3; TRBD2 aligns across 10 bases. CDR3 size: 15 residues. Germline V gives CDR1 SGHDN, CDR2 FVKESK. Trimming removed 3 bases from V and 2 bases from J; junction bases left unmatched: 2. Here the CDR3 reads CASSQLAGDTDTQYF. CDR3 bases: TGTGCCAGCAGCCAGCTAGCGGGGGACACAGATACGCAGTATTTT. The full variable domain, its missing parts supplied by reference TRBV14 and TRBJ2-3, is EAGVTQFPSHSVIEKGQTVTLRCDPISGHDNLYWYRRVMGKEIKFLLHFVKESKQDESGMPNNRFLAERTGGTYSTLKVQPAELEDSGVYFCASSQLAGDTDTQYFGPGTRLTVL.

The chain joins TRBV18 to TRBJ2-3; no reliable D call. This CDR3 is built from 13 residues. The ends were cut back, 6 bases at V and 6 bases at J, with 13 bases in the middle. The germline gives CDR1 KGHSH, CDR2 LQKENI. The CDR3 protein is CASSSNARDTQYF. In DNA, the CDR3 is TGTGCCAGCTCCTCCAATGCCCGGGATACGCAGTATTTT.